The 8 T cell receptor beta chains below were found in one sample sequenced in a study of shared clonotypes between healthy human individuals. Selected positively for CCR7 and CD45RO-negative, naive CD8 cells excluded terminally differentiated effector memory CD45RA+ cells. The table came from immunoSEQ multiplex PCR; TCRdb's copy has only in-frame clones and leaves some out. Counted here are roughly 550,000 clones, 95% to 96% occurring once; the ten biggest clones make up roughly 0.1%. Sequencing was done on a sample of naive CD8+ T cells sorted from blood. The receptors originated from a woman aged 30 to 39 in good health.

This chain joins TRBV9 and TRBJ2-7; D gene ambiguous. The CDR3 sequence is 9 residues long. V lost 0 bases and J lost 12, with 4 bases in between. Germline loops: CDR1 SGDLS, CDR2 YYNGEE. The DNA of the CDR3 is TGTGCCAGCAGCGTAGAAACGTACTTC. Protein sequence: CASSVETYF.

The gene calls are TRBV2 and TRBJ2-1, with D maybe TRBD2 (6 bases). There are 13 residues in the CDR3. V lost 2 bases and J lost 7, with 9 bases in between. From germline, CDR1 is SNHLY and CDR2 FYNNEI. The CDR3 nucleotides are TGTGCCAGCAGTGAAAGACGGGGGAATGAGCAGTTCTTC. Translating it yields CASSERRGNEQFF.

About this clone itself: Other DNA variants within this sample encode the same CDR3. The chain has TRBV5-4 and TRBJ2-5, with D tentatively TRBD2 (6 bases). V dropped 4 bases and J dropped 4 bases, with 11 bases sitting between them. Germline CDR1 SGHNT, CDR2 YYREEE (reference sequence). This CDR3 has 13 residues. The CDR3 sequence is CASSVVEGETQYF. For the CDR3, the DNA is TGTGCCAGCAGCGTCGTGGAGGGAGAGACCCAGTACTTC.

The chain couples TRBV10-3 to TRBJ2-7; a weak D match, TRBD2 (7 bases). V dropped 0 bases and J dropped 3 bases, with 15 bases sitting between them. The CDR3 is made up of 16 amino acids. Germline values: CDR1 ENHRY, CDR2 SYGVKD. CDR3 sequence: CAISESGGAYIYEQYF. DNA for the CDR3: TGTGCCATCAGTGAGTCGGGGGGGGCGTATATCTACGAGCAGTACTTC.

The chain is built from TRBV4-1 and TRBJ2-3, with D perhaps TRBD2 (6 bases). This CDR3 comprises 17 residues. Germline CDR1 MGHRA, CDR2 YSYEKL. V was trimmed by 8 bases and J by 3 bases, leaving 24 bases between them. The CDR3 loop is CASARSGTNLGTDTQYF. The DNA for the CDR3 is TGCGCCAGCGCTCGTAGCGGAACTAACCTAGGGACAGATACGCAGTATTTT.

This chain joins TRBV12-5 and TRBJ2-7; no reliable D call. Per germline, CDR1 LGHNT and CDR2 FRNRAP. V lost 0 bases, J lost 2 bases, and 20 bases lay in between. CDR3 length: 18 residues. The CDR3 protein is CASGLVFPRRLSPYEQYF. CDR3 nucleotide sequence: TGTGCTAGTGGTTTGGTATTCCCCCGCAGGCTCAGTCCCTACGAGCAGTACTTC.

The J gene is TRBJ2-7, the V gene TRBV27, with D possibly being TRBD2 (5 bases). Germline CDR1 is MNHEY and CDR2 is SMNVEV (reference sequence). This CDR3 spans 16 amino acids. The ends were cut back, 6 bases at V and 2 bases at J, with 20 bases in the middle. The CDR3 here is CASSPSSGGGPYEQYF. The CDR3 bases are TGTGCCAGCAGCCCAAGCTCTGGCGGCGGGCCCTACGAGCAGTACTTC.

This clone showed up just once. The V gene is TRBV29-1, the J gene TRBJ2-7; D is ambiguous. Germline V gene lookup returns CDR1 SQVTM and CDR2 ANQGSEA. Trimming took off 4 bases at V and 6 bases at J, with 10 bases between the two ends. The CDR3 totals 11 residues. CDR3 coding DNA: TGCAGCGTTGTCCTAGAGAGCGAGCAGTACTTC. As protein: CSVVLESEQYF.